The clone carrying this TCR beta chain was found once. The antigen is unknown. Noted time point: peripheral blood 6 weeks after treatment start. The data belong to a study of PD-L1 blockade in urothelial cancer. Study-level points and caveats: Blood TCR clonality below the median before treatment was a predictor of better survival.

Deletions cut 7 bases from V and 6 bases from J, with 16 bases between. CDR1 is MNHEY and CDR2 is SVGAGI in the germline V gene. The CDR3 loop spans 14 amino acids. Synthetic templates analogous to TCR were spiked into all PCRs individually. Clones were sequenced by immunoSEQ multiplex PCR, and TCRdb holds only the in-frame ones, with some missing. The repertoire consists of about 44,000 clones, with about 90% occurring once and the leading ten covering about 6.8%. The rearrangement uses TRBV6-5 and TRBJ2-1; D gene unclear. The receptor was derived from a man between 70 and 80 years old with urothelial cancer. Specimen: PBMCs, collected around atezolizumab (anti-PD-L1) treatment. In DNA, the CDR3 is TGTGCCAGCACCCCCCACACCGCCTCCAATGAGCAGTTCTTC. Its translation: CASTPHTASNEQFF.